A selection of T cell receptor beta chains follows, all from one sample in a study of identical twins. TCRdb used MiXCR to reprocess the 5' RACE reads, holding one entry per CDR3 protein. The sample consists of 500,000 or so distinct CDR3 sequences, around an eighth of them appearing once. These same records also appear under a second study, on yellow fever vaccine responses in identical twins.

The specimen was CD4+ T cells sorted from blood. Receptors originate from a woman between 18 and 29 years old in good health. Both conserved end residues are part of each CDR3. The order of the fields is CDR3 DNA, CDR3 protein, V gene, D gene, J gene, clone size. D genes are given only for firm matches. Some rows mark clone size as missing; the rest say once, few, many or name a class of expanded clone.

CDR3 DNA: TGTGCCAGCAGCCAAGGACAGGCCACCGGGACAGGGATTTACGAGCAGTACTTC
CDR3 protein: CASSQGQATGTGIYEQYF
V gene: TRBV4-2
D gene: TRBD1
J gene: TRBJ2-7
clone size: -

CDR3 DNA: TGTGCCACCAGCAGAGAACTAGGGTTGGAGACCCAGTACTTC
CDR3 protein: CATSRELGLETQYF
V gene: TRBV15
D gene: -
J gene: TRBJ2-5
clone size: few

CDR3 DNA: TGTGCCAGCAGGGGGCAATACGAGCAGTACTTC
CDR3 protein: CASRGQYEQYF
V gene: TRBV2
D gene: -
J gene: TRBJ2-7
clone size: few

CDR3 DNA: TGCGCCAGCCGGACTGCCGGGGAGCTGTTTTTT
CDR3 protein: CASRTAGELFF
V gene: TRBV5-1
D gene: -
J gene: TRBJ2-2
clone size: few

CDR3 DNA: TGCGCCAGCAGCTCGCTCAGCGGGGCCTTAGATACGCAGTATTTT
CDR3 protein: CASSSLSGALDTQYF
V gene: TRBV5-1
D gene: TRBD2
J gene: TRBJ2-3
clone size: few

CDR3 DNA: TGTGCCACCAGCAGAATTCTAGCGGGAGGATTATACGAGCAGTACTTC
CDR3 protein: CATSRILAGGLYEQYF
V gene: TRBV15
D gene: TRBD2
J gene: TRBJ2-7
clone size: few

CDR3 DNA: TGTGCCAGCAGTTACGGGGACAGGAGTAACACTGAAGCTTTCTTT
CDR3 protein: CASSYGDRSNTEAFF
V gene: TRBV6-2/TRBV6-3
D gene: TRBD1
J gene: TRBJ1-1
clone size: many

CDR3 DNA: TGTGCCAGCAGCAAGACAGTTAACTCCTACGAGCAGTACTTC
CDR3 protein: CASSKTVNSYEQYF
V gene: TRBV12-3/TRBV12-4
D gene: -
J gene: TRBJ2-7
clone size: many

CDR3 DNA: TGTGCCAGCAGTCCTACCCCCGGGGCGACGCGGTTCTTC
CDR3 protein: CASSPTPGATRFF
V gene: TRBV28
D gene: -
J gene: TRBJ2-1
clone size: few

CDR3 DNA: TGTGCCAGCACCCCAGGAGTCCGGAATCCAACCTACGAGCAGTACTTC
CDR3 protein: CASTPGVRNPTYEQYF
V gene: TRBV28
D gene: -
J gene: TRBJ2-7
clone size: -

CDR3 DNA: TGTGCCAGTGGTGGTCTAGCGGACTACAATGAGCAGTTCTTC
CDR3 protein: CASGGLADYNEQFF
V gene: TRBV7-6
D gene: TRBD2
J gene: TRBJ2-1
clone size: few